This entry lists 17 T cell receptor beta chains sequenced from one sample in a study of metastatic and nonmetastatic thyroid tumors. TCRdb re-clonotyped the PCR reads via MiXCR. This sample has 15,000 or so clones, with approximately 23% found just once. There were no patients who had received any treatment before thyroid surgery. Input material: tumor tissue. All receptors derive from a female donor with papillary thyroid cancer or a benign thyroid nodule (not recorded which). Some clones in this sample may be carry-over from other donors' samples.

In regard to this clone: Since the CDR3 does not end with the conserved phenylalanine or tryptophan, this likely comes from a read error. The chain is built from TRBV11-2 and TRBJ1-2; D remains unclear. This CDR3 has 16 amino acids. Trimming removed 5 bases at V and 7 bases at J, with 23 bases between. The germline gives CDR1 SGHAT, CDR2 FQNNGV. The CDR3 DNA sequence: TGTGCCAGCAGCAGAGATGGGTCAGTGGGAATGGGTGGCTACACCGTC. Protein product: CASSRDGSVGMGGYTV.

Concerning this clone itself: Compared with germline, one end of the junction differs, possibly owing to a read error. The gene calls are TRBV11-2 and TRBJ2-2; the match to TRBD1 covers 8 bases. Germline V gene lookup returns CDR1 SGHAT and CDR2 FQNNGV. The CDR3 loop spans 16 amino acids. CDR3 in amino acids: CASSLGTGPNTVELFF. CDR3 nucleotides: TGCGCCAGCAGCTTAGGGACAGGCCCGAACACCGTGGAGCTGTTTTTT.

This clone turned up a few times. V usage is TRBV10-3 and J usage is TRBJ1-1; perhaps TRBD1 as D (5 bases). Germline V lookup: CDR1 ENHRY, CDR2 SYGVKD. The CDR3 loop spans 13 amino acids. V was clipped by 10 bases and J by 4 bases, with 16 bases between them. CDR3 sequence reads: CASGGDPSTEAFF. The CDR3 nucleotides read TGTGCCAGTGGGGGAGACCCCAGCACTGAAGCTTTCTTT.

The V call is TRBV5-1, the J call TRBJ1-2; 7 bases are a match to TRBD1. This CDR3 is 15 amino acids long. V shed 7 bases and J 0 bases; nucleotides not matched to a gene: 9. From germline, CDR1 is SGHRS and CDR2 YFSETQ. CDR3 sequence: CASFPGQAANYGYTF. CDR3 DNA sequence: TGCGCCAGCTTCCCCGGACAGGCGGCTAACTATGGCTACACCTTC. The full variable domain, rest sourced from reference TRBV5-1 and TRBJ1-2, is KAGVTQTPRYLIKTRGQQVTLSCSPISGHRSVSWYQQTPGQGLQFLFEYFSETQRNKGNFPGRFSGRQFSNSRSEMNVSTLELGDSALYLCASFPGQAANYGYTFGSGTRLTVV.

This clone was seen once. The chain uses TRBV11-2 and TRBJ2-2; D perhaps matches TRBD1 (6 bases). The CDR3 loop spans 16 amino acids. Germline V gene lookup returns CDR1 SGHAT and CDR2 FQNNGV. Trimming removed 4 bases from V and 1 base from J, with 13 bases in between. CDR3: CASSYDRIGNTGELFF. The CDR3 nucleotides read TGTGCCAGCAGCTACGACAGGATCGGGAACACCGGGGAGCTGTTTTTT.

This clone has at least ten counts. The same CDR3 arises from other DNA sequences in this sample as well. The CDR3 DNA reads as TGCAGTGCTAGGGGCCAGGGGGGTGACACTGAAGCTTTCTTT. Its translation is CSARGQGGDTEAFF. V is TRBV20-1 and J is TRBJ1-1, with TRBD1 matching 7 bases. The length of the CDR3 is 14 residues. V lost 3 bases to trimming and J lost 3 bases; unmatched junction nucleotides: 7. CDR1 DFQATT and CDR2 SNEGSKA come from the germline V gene (reference sequence).

The chain carries TRBV20-1 and TRBJ1-5; no clear D gene. Germline values: CDR1 DFQATT, CDR2 SNEGSKA (reference sequence). This CDR3 contains 16 residues. V lost 3 bases to trimming and J lost 2 bases, with 17 bases between them. CDR3 in amino acids: CSASWPDSMGNQPQHF. The DNA for the CDR3 is TGCAGTGCTAGTTGGCCAGATTCTATGGGCAATCAGCCCCAGCATTTT.

This clone was seen ten or more times. A read error is possible here, since a much larger clone lies one base away. The rearrangement joins TRBV5-1 to TRBJ1-1, with D perhaps TRBD1 (5 bases). The length of the CDR3 is 13 residues. The germline V gene encodes CDR1 SGHRS and CDR2 YFSETQ. CDR3 loop: CAGSLQVYTEAFF. The CDR3 nucleotides are TGCGCCGGCAGCTTACAGGTATACACTGAAGCTTTCTTT.

This clone was seen repeatedly, ten times or more. The chain couples TRBV11-2 to TRBJ2-5; D perhaps matches TRBD1 (5 bases). This CDR3 has 14 residues. Looked up from germline, CDR1 is SGHAT and CDR2 is FQNNGV. Trimming pared 2 bases from V and 1 base from J, leaving 8 bases between. The chain's CDR3 is CASSLRQSQETQYF. The CDR3 DNA follows: TGTGCCAGCAGCTTAAGACAGAGCCAAGAGACCCAGTACTTC.

This clone has at least ten counts. The chain employs TRBV29-1 and TRBJ2-1; 7 bases agree with TRBD1. CDR3 size: 16 residues. V lost 5 bases, J lost 4 bases, and 14 bases stayed unmatched. Per germline, CDR1 SQVTM and CDR2 ANQGSEA. CDR3 residues: CSVLTGQYQIYNEQFF. The CDR3 DNA reads TGCAGCGTTCTGACAGGGCAGTATCAGATATACAATGAGCAGTTCTTC.

This chain joins TRBV7-6 and TRBJ2-2; the match to TRBD2 covers 9 bases. V lost 4 bases to trimming and J lost 2 bases; unmatched junction nucleotides: 5. This CDR3 spans 16 amino acids. CDR1 and CDR2 from the germline V gene are SGHVS and FNYEAQ. The CDR3 sequence is CASSSNSGGNTGELFF. CDR3 in DNA: TGTGCCAGCAGCTCGAATAGCGGGGGAAACACCGGGGAGCTGTTTTTT.

This clone was detected many times. Here the CDR3 reads CASSRSGLGYNEQFF. CDR3 coding DNA: TGTGCCAGCAGTCGTAGCGGGCTGGGGTACAATGAGCAGTTCTTC. The gene calls are TRBV14 and TRBJ2-1; TRBD2 aligns across 7 bases. This CDR3 spans 15 amino acids. Germline V lookup: CDR1 SGHDN, CDR2 FVKESK. V lost 6 bases, J lost 4 bases, and 9 bases stayed unmatched.

A word on this clone: Possible read error: a much larger clone is one base away. The DNA for the CDR3 is TGTGCCAGCATCTCGAGGAGGCTAGCGGGAGGCTCCTACGAGCAGTACTTC. It translates to CASISRRLAGGSYEQYF. This chain uses TRBV5-4 with TRBJ2-7; 11 bases agree with TRBD2. J gave up 0 bases and V 6 bases, and 11 bases lay outside the gene matches. The germline gives CDR1 SGHNT, CDR2 YYREEE (reference sequence). CDR3 size: 17 residues.

The chain employs TRBV12-3 or TRBV12-4 and TRBJ1-2; 9 nucleotides match TRBD1. J gave up 8 bases and V 5 bases, and 12 bases lay outside the gene matches. This CDR3 spans 15 amino acids. CDR3 residues: CASSNSYQTGGGYTF. In DNA, the CDR3 is TGTGCCAGCAGTAACTCCTACCAGACAGGGGGAGGCTACACCTTC.

Ten or more counts support this clone. DNA of the CDR3: TGTGCCAGCAGTTTATCTAGCGGGAGGGCCCGGGTCCCGCATGAGACCCAGTACTTC. Residues: CASSLSSGRARVPHETQYF. This sequence joins TRBV28 and TRBJ2-5; 12 bases line up with TRBD2. This CDR3 has 19 residues. J was trimmed by 5 bases and V by 1 base; bases with no gene match: 14. Germline V CDR1 and CDR2: MDHEN, SYDVKM.

There are a few counts of this clone. The V gene is TRBV2, the J gene TRBJ2-7; D remains ambiguous. This CDR3 comprises 12 residues. In germline, CDR1 is SNHLY, CDR2 FYNNEI. V was clipped by 6 bases and J by 1 base, with 7 bases between them. The CDR3 spells CASRTQSYEQYF. CDR3 nucleotide sequence: TGTGCCAGCAGGACACAATCCTACGAGCAGTACTTC.

This clone appeared many times. The J gene is TRBJ1-2, the V gene TRBV28, with a possible D match to TRBD1 (6 bases). CDR1 is MDHEN and CDR2 is SYDVKM in the germline V gene. Trimming left V 6 bases short and J 4 bases short, with 12 bases between. The CDR3 sequence is 13 residues long. This CDR3 reads CASSPDSLYGYTF. For the CDR3, the DNA is TGTGCCAGCAGCCCGGACAGCCTCTATGGCTACACCTTC.